These T cell receptor beta chains were read from a single sample in a study of blood T cell repertoires in COVID-19. The repertoire was sequenced with immunoSEQ multiplex PCR; TCRdb's copy has only in-frame clones and lacks some. The sample includes 100,000 to 150,000 clones, roughly 74% of them seen just once. The sample taken for sequencing was peripheral blood. The receptors originated from a man in his sixties with acute or convalescent COVID-19. CDR3s include the opening cysteine and the closing phenylalanine or tryptophan. The D gene is left open where the match is weak. Clone size is shown for a subset of rows, as once, few, many or a class of expanded clone.

TRBJ1-2,TRBV30,once,.,CAWSVDRSYGYTF,TGTGCCTGGAGTGTCGACAGGTCCTATGGCTACACCTTC
TRBJ2-1,TRBV7-3,.,TRBD2,CASCLGRDSNEQFF,TGTGCCAGCTGCTTGGGGAGGGATAGCAATGAGCAGTTCTTC
TRBJ2-7,TRBV5-8,.,TRBD1,CASSLGPGQGYEQYF,TGTGCCAGCAGCTTGGGACCGGGACAGGGTTACGAGCAGTACTTC
TRBJ1-2,TRBV24-1,.,TRBD1,CATSDFTGETGYTF,TGTGCCACCAGTGATTTCACAGGGGAGACTGGCTACACCTTC
TRBJ2-1,TRBV10-3,.,TRBD1,CAIKGQGINEQFF,TGTGCCATCAAGGGACAGGGGATAAATGAGCAGTTCTTC
TRBJ1-5,TRBV7-2,.,.,CASSPTASNQPQHF,TGTGCCAGCAGTCCGACAGCTAGCAATCAGCCCCAGCATTTT
TRBJ1-1,TRBV6-5,.,TRBD1,CASLGQGNTEAFF,TGTGCCAGCCTGGGACAGGGGAACACTGAAGCTTTCTTT
TRBJ1-1,TRBV15,.,.,CATSREAGNTEAFF,TGTGCCACCAGCAGAGAGGCGGGAAACACTGAAGCTTTCTTT
TRBJ1-2,TRBV6-4,.,TRBD1,CASSPGQGGYGYTF,TGTGCCAGCAGCCCGGGACAGGGTGGCTATGGCTACACCTTC
TRBJ1-4,TRBV5-1,.,.,CASSLTEGLNEKLFF,TGCGCCAGCAGCTTGACGGAGGGGCTTAATGAAAAACTGTTTTTT
TRBJ2-7,TRBV25-1,.,.,CASSKGDSYEQYF,TGTGCCAGCAGCAAGGGGGACTCCTACGAGCAGTACTTC
TRBJ1-5,TRBV3-1/TRBV3-2,.,TRBD1,CASSQGDRRYSNQPQHF,TGTGCCAGCAGCCAAGGGGACAGGAGGTATAGCAATCAGCCCCAGCATTTT
TRBJ2-3,TRBV3-1/TRBV3-2,.,TRBD2,CASSQDLGGGRATDTQYF,TGTGCCAGCAGCCAAGATCTAGGGGGCGGGAGGGCCACAGATACGCAGTATTTT
TRBJ2-7,TRBV21-1,.,.,CASSGREREQYF,TGTGCCAGCAGCGGCAGGGAACGCGAGCAGTACTTC
TRBJ1-1,TRBV6-5,.,TRBD1,CASSYAGQGSFTEAFF,TGTGCCAGCAGTTATGCGGGACAGGGAAGTTTCACTGAAGCTTTCTTT
TRBJ2-5,TRBV29-1,.,.,CSVESSRQETQYF,TGCAGCGTTGAATCCTCCAGGCAAGAGACCCAGTACTTC
TRBJ1-2,TRBV28,.,TRBD1,CASSTIGQGNNYGYTF,TGTGCCAGCAGTACCATCGGACAGGGAAATAACTATGGCTACACCTTC
TRBJ1-1,TRBV3-1/TRBV3-2,.,.,CASTLRGSSEAFF,TGTGCCAGCACCCTCCGGGGGAGTTCTGAAGCTTTCTTT
TRBJ1-1,TRBV5-1,once,.,CASSPTGLGSTEAFF,TGCGCCAGCAGCCCGACAGGTTTGGGAAGCACTGAAGCTTTCTTT
TRBJ2-3,TRBV7-3,few,TRBD2,CASSLNRGSGRARDTQYF,TGTGCCAGCAGCTTAAATCGGGGGAGCGGGAGGGCCCGAGATACGCAGTATTTT
TRBJ2-4,TRBV19,.,.,CATSTEAKNIQYF,TGTGCCACATCGACTGAAGCCAAAAACATTCAGTACTTC
TRBJ2-5,TRBV7-2,once,.,CASSLAGAGETQYF,TGTGCCAGCAGCTTAGCAGGGGCTGGGGAGACCCAGTACTTC
TRBJ2-1,TRBV24-1,.,TRBD2,CATSEGTSARYNEQFF,TGTGCCACCAGTGAGGGGACTAGCGCCAGATACAATGAGCAGTTCTTC
TRBJ1-1,TRBV27,few,TRBD1,CASSVDRANTEAFF,TGTGCCAGCAGTGTGGACAGGGCAAACACTGAAGCTTTCTTT
TRBJ1-1,TRBV10-1,.,.,CASSREGREAEAFF,TGCGCCAGCAGCCGTGAGGGCAGGGAGGCTGAAGCTTTCTTT